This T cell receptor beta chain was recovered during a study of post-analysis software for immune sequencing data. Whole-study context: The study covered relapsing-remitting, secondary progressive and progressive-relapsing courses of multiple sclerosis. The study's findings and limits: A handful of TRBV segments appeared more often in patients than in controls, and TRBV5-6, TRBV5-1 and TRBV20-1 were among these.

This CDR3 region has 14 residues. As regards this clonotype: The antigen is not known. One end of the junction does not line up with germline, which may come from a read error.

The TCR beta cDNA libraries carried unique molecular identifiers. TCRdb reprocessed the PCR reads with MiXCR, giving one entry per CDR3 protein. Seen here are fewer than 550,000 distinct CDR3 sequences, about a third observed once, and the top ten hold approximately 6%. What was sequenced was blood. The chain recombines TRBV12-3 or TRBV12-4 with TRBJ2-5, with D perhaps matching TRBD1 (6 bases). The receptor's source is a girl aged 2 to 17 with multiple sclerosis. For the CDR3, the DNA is TGTGCCAGCAGAACCGGGACAAGTGATGAGACCCGGTACTTC. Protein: CASRTGTSDETRYF.